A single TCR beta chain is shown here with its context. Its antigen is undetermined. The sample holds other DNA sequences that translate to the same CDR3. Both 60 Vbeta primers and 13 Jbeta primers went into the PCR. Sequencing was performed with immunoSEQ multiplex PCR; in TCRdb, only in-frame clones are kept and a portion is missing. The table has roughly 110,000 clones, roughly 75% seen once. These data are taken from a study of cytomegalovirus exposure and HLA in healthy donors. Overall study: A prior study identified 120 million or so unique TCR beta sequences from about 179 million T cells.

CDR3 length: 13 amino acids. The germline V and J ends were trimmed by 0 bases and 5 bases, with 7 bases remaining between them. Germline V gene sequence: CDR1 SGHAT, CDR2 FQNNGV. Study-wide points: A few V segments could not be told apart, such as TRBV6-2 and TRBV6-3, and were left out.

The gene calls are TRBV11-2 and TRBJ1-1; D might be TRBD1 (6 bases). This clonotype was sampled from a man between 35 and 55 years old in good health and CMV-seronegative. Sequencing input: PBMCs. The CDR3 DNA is TGTGCCAGCAGCTTAGAACAGGGAACTGAAGCTTTCTTT. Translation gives CASSLEQGTEAFF.